This T cell receptor beta chain emerged from a study of blood T cell repertoires in COVID-19. This clone was picked up a small number of times. Here immunoSEQ multiplex PCR was the method, and the copy in TCRdb shows in-frame clones only, minus some. This repertoire shows approximately 46,000 clones, 80% to 90% found once; its top ten account for about 8%. The length of the CDR3 is 14 residues. The germline gives CDR1 GTSNPN, CDR2 SVGIG (reference sequence). V lost 1 base to trimming and J lost 3 bases, with 10 bases between them. This chain uses TRBV30 with TRBJ1-5, with D tentatively TRBD1 (6 bases). Sequencing was carried out using peripheral blood. This receptor was obtained from a human donor in a cohort sampled during active COVID-19. The CDR3 here is CAWSAGQINQPQHF. The CDR3 DNA reads as TGTGCCTGGAGTGCCGGACAGATCAATCAGCCCCAGCATTTT.